The clone carrying this T cell receptor beta chain has just a few counts. Its cognate antigen is unknown. CDR3 length equals 12 residues. Deletions cut 9 bases from V and 6 bases from J, with 15 bases between. Looked up from germline, CDR1 is LNHNV and CDR2 is YYDKDF (reference sequence). Profiled with immunoSEQ multiplex PCR; TCRdb holds only in-frame clones, not every one. There are about 38,000 clones in the sample; about 74% occur only once, and 9.5% to 15% lies in the top ten. This record comes from a study of OX40 agonist ivuxolimab in advanced cancers. The wider study: Two cutaneous melanoma patients and one hepatocellular carcinoma patient, three in all, had partial responses.

Notes on the study in general: The specificity for antigen of the expanded peripheral T cells was not determined.

This sequence joins TRBV15 and TRBJ2-7; D gene unclear. Source: CD4+ or CD8+ T cells sorted from blood, taken in a trial of the OX40 agonist ivuxolimab. The receptor was isolated from an adult with an advanced solid tumor such as melanoma, head and neck, liver or kidney cancer. The CDR3 is CATSLIVGEQYF. The CDR3 bases are TGTGCCACTTCCCTTATTGTGGGCGAGCAGTACTTC.